One and the same sample provided the 27 T cell receptor beta chains below, sequenced in a study of vaccination effects on CD4 cells after COVID-19. Sequencing used immunoSEQ multiplex PCR; TCRdb keeps in-frame clones, though not all of them. This table has under 80,000 clones, about three quarters appearing once. Antigen-specific CD4+ T cells were first expanded with viral peptide pools by the ViraFEST assay and only then sequenced. Around day 10 of culture, CD4+ T cells were separated out. Two doses of BNT162b2 or mRNA-1273 vaccine were administered to participants. No cognate antigen is known for these TCRs. Sequencing used CD4+ T cells from PBMCs cultured with HCoV-229E spike peptides, obtained after COVID-19 vaccination. The origin of the receptors is a human donor who received a COVID-19 vaccine.

This clone appeared a few times. The CDR3 region has the DNA TGTGCCTGGAGTGTTTCAGGGGGCGCGTTTCAGCCCCAGCATTTT. Amino acids: CAWSVSGGAFQPQHF. The gene calls are TRBV30 and TRBJ1-5; 8 nucleotides line up with TRBD1. With 0 bases clipped from V and 6 bases from J, the junction kept 7 bases outside the gene matches. CDR3 length: 15 amino acids. Looked up from germline, CDR1 is GTSNPN and CDR2 is SVGIG (reference sequence).

Only one count was recorded for this clone. This chain uses TRBV5-1 with TRBJ2-5; TRBD1 aligns across 8 bases. The junction had 7 bases not matched to a gene; V was cut back by 4 bases and J by 5 bases. CDR1 is SGHRS, CDR2 YFSETQ, per germline. This CDR3 comprises 14 residues. CDR3 DNA: TGCGCCAGCAGCATCCAGGGGGCTGCGGAGACCCAGTACTTC. Its protein product is CASSIQGAAETQYF.

This clone turned up a few times. The chain joins TRBV7-2 to TRBJ2-5; D may correspond to TRBD1 or TRBD2 (5 bases each). The V gene lost 1 base and the J gene lost 9 bases, with 15 bases spanning the gap. Germline loops: CDR1 SGHTA, CDR2 FQGNSA. The CDR3 has 14 residues. The CDR3 coding sequence is TGTGCCAGCAGCTTAGTCCCCCAACTAGGGGCCCAGTACTTC. Translating gives CASSLVPQLGAQYF.

J is TRBJ2-6 and V is TRBV6-5; D uncertain. Trimming took 8 bases from V and 2 from J, leaving 10 bases between them. Germline CDR1 MNHEY, CDR2 SVGAGI. The CDR3 is 14 amino acids. Here the CDR3 reads CASQRVTGANVLTF. The CDR3 DNA reads TGTGCCAGCCAAAGGGTAACTGGGGCCAACGTCCTGACTTTC.

The chain couples TRBV25-1 to TRBJ2-2, with D perhaps TRBD1 or TRBD2 (5 bases each). Per the germline V gene, CDR1 is MGHDK and CDR2 is SYGVNS. Trimming shortened V by 6 bases and J by 3 bases, and 23 bases separated the two germline ends. The length of the CDR3 is 18 residues. The CDR3 DNA reads TGTGCCAGCAGACCCAAGGTTAAGGGGAGTAATGACACCGGGGAGCTGTTTTTT. The encoded protein is CASRPKVKGSNDTGELFF. The full variable domain, in which reference TRBV25-1 and TRBJ2-2 provide the parts outside the CDR3, is EADIYQTPRYLVIGTGKKITLECSQTMGHDKMYWYQQDPGMELHLIHYSYGVNSTEKGDLSSESTVSRIRTEHFPLTLESARPSHTSQYLCASRPKVKGSNDTGELFFGEGSRLTVL.

The chain links TRBV18 to TRBJ1-1; 9 bases align to TRBD1. This CDR3 contains 17 residues. Germline V gives CDR1 KGHSH, CDR2 LQKENI. V shed 1 base and J 0 bases; nucleotides not matched to a gene: 6. CDR3 protein: CASSPLGQGSMNTEAFF. CDR3 bases: TGTGCCAGCTCACCACTGGGACAGGGCTCGATGAACACTGAAGCTTTCTTT.

V and J are TRBV6-5 and TRBJ2-5; the D gene is possibly TRBD1 (8 bases). The CDR3 spans 13 residues. Deletions cut 5 bases from V and 7 bases from J, with 14 bases between. Germline loops: CDR1 MNHEY, CDR2 SVGAGI. CDR3 sequence: CASSRTGRVTQYF. The DNA for the CDR3 is TGTGCCAGCAGTAGGACAGGGAGGGTGACCCAGTACTTC.

This clone was seen once. The V gene is TRBV4-2, the J gene TRBJ1-1, with no clear D. Germline V gene data show CDR1 as LGHNA and CDR2 as YNFKEQ. The CDR3 is 14 residues long. The V gene lost 1 base and the J gene lost 1 base, with 7 bases spanning the gap. In nucleotides, the CDR3 is TGTGCCAGCAGCCAAGTTTCAGAGAACACTGAAGCTTTCTTT. It is translated as CASSQVSENTEAFF.

The chain is built from TRBV21-1 and TRBJ1-1; the table's D call, TRBD1, has no DNA check behind it. TRBV21-1 is described as a pseudogene. The CDR3 spans 15 residues. In DNA, the CDR3 is TGTGCCAGCAGCTCTTCCGGGACAGGGTGCACTGAAGCTTTCTTT. It yields the protein CASSSSGTGCTEAFF.

This clone has a handful of counts. The chain has TRBV6-4 and TRBJ1-4; TRBD1 matches at 7 bases. Trimming removed 4 bases from V and 4 bases from J; junction bases left unmatched: 3. The CDR3 runs 14 residues. From germline, CDR1 is MRHNA and CDR2 SNTAGT. The CDR3 here is CASSADRLNEKLFF. CDR3 DNA: TGTGCCAGCAGTGCGGACAGGCTTAATGAAAAACTGTTTTTT.

This clone was recorded once. CDR3 sequence: CASTPAETQYF. The CDR3 DNA is TGTGCCAGCACCCCGGCGGAGACCCAGTACTTC. The chain employs TRBV11-2 and TRBJ2-5; no clear D gene. This CDR3 is built from 11 residues. V was cut by 7 bases and J by 5 bases, with 8 bases left in between. Germline CDR1 reads SGHAT; CDR2 reads FQNNGV.

This clone was counted a single time. The gene calls are TRBV6-5 and TRBJ1-2, with 8 bases lining up with TRBD1. Germline CDR1 is MNHEY and CDR2 is SVGAGI. V was clipped by 5 bases and J by 10 bases; unmatched bases: 9. There are 13 residues in the CDR3. CDR3 sequence: CASSRTGTGDYTF. For the CDR3, the DNA is TGTGCCAGCAGTCGAACCGGGACAGGCGACTACACCTTC.

The chain employs TRBV18 and TRBJ1-2, with D unclear. The germline V gene has CDR1 KGHSH and CDR2 LQKENI. V was trimmed by 1 base and J by 0 bases, leaving 9 bases between them. CDR3 size: 15 residues. The DNA of the CDR3 is TGTGCCAGCTCACCACTAGACGCAGCTAACTATGGCTACACCTTC. It encodes CASSPLDAANYGYTF.

This clone was observed a handful of times. The J gene is TRBJ2-2, the V gene TRBV5-1; 7 bases align to TRBD1. CDR1 SGHRS and CDR2 YFSETQ come from the germline V gene. The ends lost 0 bases at V and 5 bases at J; junction bases unmatched: 7. The CDR3 is made up of 16 amino acids. The CDR3 DNA reads TGCGCCAGCAGCTTGGATGGGGACAGAATTACCGGGGAGCTGTTTTTT. It specifies CASSLDGDRITGELFF.

V is TRBV29-1 and J is TRBJ1-4, with D unresolved. V gave up 3 bases and J gave up 10 bases, with 15 bases separating them. Germline V gene lookup returns CDR1 SQVTM and CDR2 ANQGSEA. The CDR3 is made up of 13 amino acids. The CDR3 loop is CSVESAVPGKLFF. Written as DNA, the CDR3 is TGCAGCGTTGAGTCCGCCGTCCCCGGAAAACTGTTTTTT. The variable domain in full, completed from reference TRBV29-1 and TRBJ1-4, reads SAVISQKPSRDICQRGTSLTIQCQVDSQVTMMFWYRQQPGQSLTLIATANQGSEATYESGFVIDKFPISRPNLTFSTLTVSNMSPEDSSIYLCSVESAVPGKLFFGSGTQLSVL.

The chain recombines TRBV7-9 with TRBJ1-1; possible D gene TRBD1, 5 bases. The CDR3 contains 13 residues. CDR1 is SEHNR, CDR2 FQNEAQ, per germline (reference sequence). Between the trimmed V and J ends, which lost 8 bases and 2 bases, there was a span of 12 bases. The CDR3 sequence: CASQGALNTEAFF. DNA for the CDR3: TGTGCCAGCCAAGGGGCCCTTAACACTGAAGCTTTCTTT. The variable domain in full, with the rest retrieved from reference TRBV7-9 and TRBJ1-1, is DTGVSQNPRHKITKRGQNVTFRCDPISEHNRLYWYRQTLGQGPEFLTYFQNEAQLEKSRLLSDRFSAERPKGSFSTLEIQRTEQGDSAMYLCASQGALNTEAFFGQGTRLTVV.

The rearrangement links TRBV4-3 to TRBJ1-6, with D possibly matching TRBD1 (5 bases). Germline lookup yields CDR1 LGHNA and CDR2 YSLEER. Trimming took off 0 bases at V and 1 base at J, with 19 bases between the two ends. The CDR3 extends over 20 amino acids. CDR3 sequence: CASSQEGPQGSASYNSPLHF. Written as DNA, the CDR3 is TGCGCCAGCAGCCAAGAGGGGCCCCAGGGCAGCGCTTCCTATAATTCACCCCTCCACTTT.

V is TRBV10-1 and J is TRBJ1-4; 7 positions agree with TRBD1. V shed 6 bases, J shed 8 bases, and the junction held 12 bases outside the gene matches. This CDR3 spans 15 amino acids. Germline V gene data show CDR1 as WNHNN and CDR2 as SYGVQD (reference sequence). CDR3 nucleotides: TGCGCCAGCAGCCTGGGAGACAGGGAGGACGAAAAACTGTTTTTT. Protein product: CASSLGDREDEKLFF.

This chain uses TRBV6-2 or TRBV6-3 with TRBJ1-2; D is ambiguous. V was pared by 6 bases and J by 0 bases, with 14 bases between. Looked up from germline, CDR1 is MNHEY and CDR2 is SVGEGT. This CDR3 region has 15 residues. CDR3 sequence reads: CASSPRILANYGYTF. The CDR3 DNA follows: TGTGCCAGCAGCCCCCGGATTTTAGCTAACTATGGCTACACCTTC.

This clone turned up a few times. This chain connects TRBV5-1 to TRBJ2-5; perhaps TRBD1 as D (5 bases). V lost 0 bases to trimming and J lost 0 bases, with 6 bases between them. The CDR3 covers 14 residues. Germline lookup yields CDR1 SGHRS and CDR2 YFSETQ. The CDR3 DNA reads as TGCGCCAGCAGCTTGGCAGGGAACCAAGAGACCCAGTACTTC. It specifies CASSLAGNQETQYF.

V gene TRBV2 combines with J gene TRBJ2-7; D gene ambiguous. Germline V gene sequence: CDR1 SNHLY, CDR2 FYNNEI. The ends were cut back, 4 bases at V and 3 bases at J, with 4 bases in the middle. The CDR3 has 11 amino acids. This chain's CDR3 is CASSVVYEQYV. The CDR3 bases are TGTGCCAGCAGTGTTGTCTACGAGCAGTACGTC.

The chain recombines TRBV6-5 with TRBJ1-4; D is undetermined. Per germline, CDR1 MNHEY and CDR2 SVGAGI. Trimming took off 5 bases at V and 5 bases at J, with 12 bases between the two ends. The CDR3 has 14 residues. CDR3 region: CASSPRDLNEKLFF. The CDR3 coding sequence is TGTGCCAGCAGTCCGAGGGATTTAAATGAAAAACTGTTTTTT.

The rearrangement uses TRBV25-1 and TRBJ2-3; D is uncertain. V was clipped by 5 bases and J by 3 bases, with 3 bases between them. Germline V gives CDR1 MGHDK, CDR2 SYGVNS. This CDR3 is built from 11 residues. The CDR3 region is CASSRTDTQYF. The CDR3, as DNA: TGTGCCAGCAGTCGTACAGATACGCAGTATTTT.

This rearrangement joins TRBV7-2 to TRBJ1-1, with D uncertain. The CDR3 is made up of 13 amino acids. CDR1 and CDR2 (germline): SGHTA, FQGNSA. V was clipped by 1 base and J by 4 bases, with 7 bases between them. For the CDR3, the DNA is TGTGCCAGCAGCTTAGTGAAGAGCACTGAAGCTTTCTTT. It yields the protein CASSLVKSTEAFF.

The chain uses TRBV6-4 and TRBJ1-5; D gene unclear. Deletions cut 4 bases from V and 1 base from J, with 5 bases between. Germline CDR1 is MRHNA and CDR2 is SNTAGT. The CDR3 contains 13 residues. The DNA for the CDR3 is TGTGCCAGCAGTGCCGCGAGCAATCAGCCCCAGCATTTT. It specifies CASSAASNQPQHF.

The chain recombines TRBV4-1 with TRBJ2-7, with D uncertain. CDR1 and CDR2 from the germline V gene are MGHRA and YSYEKL. V lost 1 base, J lost 4 bases, and 11 bases lay in between. The CDR3 consists of 14 residues. This CDR3 is CASSQVGKPYEQYV. CDR3 in DNA: TGCGCCAGCAGCCAAGTGGGCAAGCCTTACGAGCAGTACGTC.

This chain connects TRBV7-8 to TRBJ2-2; TRBD1 might be the D (6 bases). V gave up 10 bases and J gave up 6 bases, with 18 bases separating them. Germline-derived CDR1 and CDR2 are SGHVS and FQNEAQ. This CDR3 region has 14 residues. The CDR3: CATERTELAGELFF. In DNA, the CDR3 is TGTGCCACCGAACGGACAGAATTAGCCGGGGAGCTGTTTTTT.